The entry that follows covers one T cell receptor (beta chain) sequence. Its antigen is unknown. The data derive from a study of Graves' ophthalmopathy and Graves' hyperthyroidism. CAS ≥3, NOSPECS ≥4, moderate-to-severe activity and duration under 3 months marked donors with ophthalmopathy. Thyroid ultrasound, orbital computed tomography, TRAb, serum thyroxine and clinical symptoms formed the basis of diagnosis. The source of the PBMCs was 9.5 to 10 ml of fresh peripheral blood. Whole-study findings and limits: Detected in blood as well were most expanded thyroid clonotypes with frequency above 0.001.

The study amplified TCR beta CDR3 regions using RNA transcripts. HTBI primers were used in a first-round RT-PCR, which preceded a second-round multiplex PCR. TCRdb redid the calling of the multiplex PCR reads with MiXCR, one entry per CDR3 protein. The data show approximately 640,000 distinct CDR3 sequences, more than 40% seen once. Per germline, CDR1 SQVTM and CDR2 ANQGSEA. The CDR3 sequence is 9 residues long. V was trimmed by 7 bases and J by 7 bases, leaving 7 bases between them. Sequencing used peripheral blood. The V gene is TRBV29-1, the J gene TRBJ1-1; D is uncertain. The sequence derives from an adult man with Graves' ophthalmopathy. CDR3 protein: CSATLEAFF. CDR3 nucleotides: TGCAGCGCCACCCTTGAAGCTTTCTTT.